This TCR beta chain is from a study of beta chain features in type 1 diabetes. Expressed TCRB transcripts got sequenced, as all isolated RNA was reverse transcribed. The protocol was immunoSEQ multiplex PCR, while the TCRdb copy is restricted to in-frame clones and leaves out a portion. The table lists 70,000 to 95,000 clones, around a third of them singletons. This CDR3 has 14 amino acids. The germline V gene has CDR1 MNHEY and CDR2 SMNVEV (reference sequence). V was pared by 4 bases and J by 4 bases, with 5 bases of the junction left unmatched. Findings of the study overall: A definitive answer on HLA type influencing TCRB rearrangement was not reached here.

In the case of this clone: What it binds is unknown.

This chain joins TRBV27 and TRBJ2-3, with 7 bases fitting TRBD2. What was sequenced was stem cell memory CD4+ T cells from blood. The clonotype was recovered from a woman younger than 35 in good health. Written as DNA, the CDR3 is TGTGCCAGCAGTTACGAGGGAGGGGCAGATACGCAGTATTTT. It codes for CASSYEGGADTQYF.